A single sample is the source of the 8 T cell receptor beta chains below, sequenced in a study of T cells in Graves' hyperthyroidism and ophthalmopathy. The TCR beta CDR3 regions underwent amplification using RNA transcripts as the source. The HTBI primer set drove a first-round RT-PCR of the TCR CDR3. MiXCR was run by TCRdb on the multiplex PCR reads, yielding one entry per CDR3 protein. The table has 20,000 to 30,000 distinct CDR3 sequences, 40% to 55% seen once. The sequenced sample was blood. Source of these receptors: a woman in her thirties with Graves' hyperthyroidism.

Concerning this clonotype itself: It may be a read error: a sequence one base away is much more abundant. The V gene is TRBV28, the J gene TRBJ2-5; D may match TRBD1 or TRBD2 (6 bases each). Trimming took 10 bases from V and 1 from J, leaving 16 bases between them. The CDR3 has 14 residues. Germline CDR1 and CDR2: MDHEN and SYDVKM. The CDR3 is CATVKGGSQETQYF. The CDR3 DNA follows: TGTGCCACCGTTAAGGGGGGCTCCCAAGAGACCCAGTACTTC.

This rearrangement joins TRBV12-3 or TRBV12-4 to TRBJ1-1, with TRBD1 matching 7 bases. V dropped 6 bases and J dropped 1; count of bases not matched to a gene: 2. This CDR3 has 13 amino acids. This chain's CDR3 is CASRRQGNTEAFF. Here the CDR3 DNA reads TGTGCCAGCAGACGACAGGGGAACACTGAAGCTTTCTTT.

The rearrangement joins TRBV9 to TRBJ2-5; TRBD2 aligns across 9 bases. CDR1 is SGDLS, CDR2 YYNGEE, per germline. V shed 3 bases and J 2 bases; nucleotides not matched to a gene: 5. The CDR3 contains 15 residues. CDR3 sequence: CASSDPTSGQETQYF. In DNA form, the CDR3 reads TGTGCCAGCAGCGACCCGACTAGCGGACAAGAGACCCAGTACTTC.

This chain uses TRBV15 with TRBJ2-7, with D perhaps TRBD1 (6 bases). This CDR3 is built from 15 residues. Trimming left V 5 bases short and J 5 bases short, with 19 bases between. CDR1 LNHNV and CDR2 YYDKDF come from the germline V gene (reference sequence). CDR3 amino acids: CATSGLKDRRDEQYF. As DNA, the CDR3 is TGTGCCACCAGCGGGCTTAAGGACAGACGCGACGAGCAGTACTTC. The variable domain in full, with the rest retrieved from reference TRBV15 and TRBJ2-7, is DAMVIQNPRYQVTQFGKPVTLSCSQTLNHNVMYWYQQKSSQAPKLLFHYYDKDFNNEADTPDNFQSRRPNTSFCFLDIRSPGLGDTAMYLCATSGLKDRRDEQYFGPGTRLTVT.

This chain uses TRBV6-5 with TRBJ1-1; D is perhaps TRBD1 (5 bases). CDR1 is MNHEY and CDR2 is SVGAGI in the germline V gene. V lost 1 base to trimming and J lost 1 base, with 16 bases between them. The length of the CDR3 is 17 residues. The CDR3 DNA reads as TGTGCCAGCAGTTACTTTCAGGGCGCAGGCCCGAACACTGAAGCTTTCTTT. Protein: CASSYFQGAGPNTEAFF.

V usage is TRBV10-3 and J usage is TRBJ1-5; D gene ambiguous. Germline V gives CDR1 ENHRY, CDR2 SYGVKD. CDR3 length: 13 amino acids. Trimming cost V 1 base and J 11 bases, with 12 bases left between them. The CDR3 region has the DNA TGTGCCATCAGTGAGTGGGGAGAAGAGACCCAGCATTTT. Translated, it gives CAISEWGEETQHF.

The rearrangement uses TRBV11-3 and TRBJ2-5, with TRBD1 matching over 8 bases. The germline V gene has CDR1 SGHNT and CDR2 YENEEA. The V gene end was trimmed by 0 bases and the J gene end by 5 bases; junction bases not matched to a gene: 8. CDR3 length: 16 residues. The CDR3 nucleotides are TGTGCCAGCAGCTTAGATGGACAGGGTGGTTTGGAGACCCAGTACTTC. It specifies CASSLDGQGGLETQYF.

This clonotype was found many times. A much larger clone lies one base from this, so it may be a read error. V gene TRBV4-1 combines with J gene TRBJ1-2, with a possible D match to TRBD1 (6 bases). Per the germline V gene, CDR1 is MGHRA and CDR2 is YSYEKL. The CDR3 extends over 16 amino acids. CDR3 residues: CASSQPTDRSNYGCTF. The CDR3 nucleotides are TGCGCCAGCAGCCAACCCACAGACAGGTCTAACTATGGCTGCACCTTC.